This TCR beta chain was captured by sequencing in a study of beta chain features in type 1 diabetes. Whole-study results and caveats: Type 1 diabetes patients showed a moderate but significant shortening of TCRB CDR3s in all four CD4+ subsets.

All of the isolated RNA was reverse transcribed, so expressed TCRB transcripts were sequenced. Here immunoSEQ multiplex PCR was the method, and the copy in TCRdb shows in-frame clones only, minus some. The sample consists of about 650,000 clones, approximately 13% of them appearing once. From germline, CDR1 is MNHEY and CDR2 SMNVEV (reference sequence). J lost 6 bases, V lost 4 bases, and 6 bases had no gene match. CDR3 length equals 14 residues. As regards this clone: The target antigen is unknown.

This clonotype was obtained from a man aged 25-40 years with type 1 diabetes. The V gene is TRBV27, the J gene TRBJ1-5; 7 positions match TRBD1. Material for sequencing was naive CD4+ T cells from blood. CDR3 sequence: CASSSDRAGQPQHF. The CDR3 DNA is TGTGCCAGCAGTTCCGACAGGGCGGGTCAGCCCCAGCATTTT.